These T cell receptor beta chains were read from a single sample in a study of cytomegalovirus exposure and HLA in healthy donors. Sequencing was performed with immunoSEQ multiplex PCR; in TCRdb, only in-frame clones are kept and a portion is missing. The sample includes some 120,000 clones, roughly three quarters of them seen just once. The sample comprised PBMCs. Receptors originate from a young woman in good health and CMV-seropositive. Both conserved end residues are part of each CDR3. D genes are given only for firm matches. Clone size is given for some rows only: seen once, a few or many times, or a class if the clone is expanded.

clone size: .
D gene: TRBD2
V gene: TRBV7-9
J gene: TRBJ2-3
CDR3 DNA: TGTGCCAGCAGGCGGGCATTTAGCGGGAGGGAGAACACAGATACGCAGTATTTT
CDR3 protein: CASRRAFSGRENTDTQYF

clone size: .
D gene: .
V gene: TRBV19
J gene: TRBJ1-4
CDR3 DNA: TGTGCCAGTAGTATCGTGGCGGGCGGAGCTAATGAAAAACTGTTTTTT
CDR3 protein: CASSIVAGGANEKLFF

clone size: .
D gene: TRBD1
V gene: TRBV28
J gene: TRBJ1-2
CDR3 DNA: TGTGCCAGCATCCGAAGGGGACAGGGGAATTATGGCTACACCTTC
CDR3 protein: CASIRRGQGNYGYTF

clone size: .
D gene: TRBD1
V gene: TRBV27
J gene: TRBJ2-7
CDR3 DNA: TGTGCCAGCTCCAGGACAGGGTACCACGAGCAGTACTTC
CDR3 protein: CASSRTGYHEQYF

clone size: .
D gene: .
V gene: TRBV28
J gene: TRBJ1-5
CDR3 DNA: TGTGCCAGCAGACCCCGGGACATCTATCAGCCCCAGCATTTT
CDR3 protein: CASRPRDIYQPQHF

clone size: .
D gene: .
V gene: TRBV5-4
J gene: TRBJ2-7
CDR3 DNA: TGTGCCAGCAGCTTGGTGGGACAACCCTACGAGCAGTACTTC
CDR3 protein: CASSLVGQPYEQYF

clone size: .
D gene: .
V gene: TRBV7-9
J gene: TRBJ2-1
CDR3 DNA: TGTGCCAGCAGCGGACAGACGGGAGCGGGATACAATAAGTTCTTC
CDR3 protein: CASSGQTGAGYNKFF

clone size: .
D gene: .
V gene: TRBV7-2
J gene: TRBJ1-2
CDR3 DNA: TGTGCCAGCAGCTTATGGACAACAAGGGGCTACACCTTC
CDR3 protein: CASSLWTTRGYTF

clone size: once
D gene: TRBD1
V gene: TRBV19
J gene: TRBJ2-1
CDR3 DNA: TGTGCCAGTGCAGGGGGTCCCGGGACAGGGAGGAATGAGCAGTTCTTC
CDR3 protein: CASAGGPGTGRNEQFF

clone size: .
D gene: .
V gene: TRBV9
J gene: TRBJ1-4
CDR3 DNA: TGTGCCAGCAGCGTAGTTCCGGATGAAAAACTGTTTTTT
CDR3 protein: CASSVVPDEKLFF

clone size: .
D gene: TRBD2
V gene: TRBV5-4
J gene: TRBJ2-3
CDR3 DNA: TGTGCCAGCAGCCCCATGGGGACTAGCGGGACAGATACGCAGTATTTT
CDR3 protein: CASSPMGTSGTDTQYF

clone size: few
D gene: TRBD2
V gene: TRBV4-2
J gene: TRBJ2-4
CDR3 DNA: TGTGCCAGCAGCCAAGATCTCGATGCGGGAGGAAAAAACATTCAGTACTTC
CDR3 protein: CASSQDLDAGGKNIQYF

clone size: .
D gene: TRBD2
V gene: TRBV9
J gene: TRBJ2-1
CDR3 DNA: TGTGCCAGCAGCGTAAATCTAGCGGGAGGGCACGAGCAGTTCTTC
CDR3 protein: CASSVNLAGGHEQFF

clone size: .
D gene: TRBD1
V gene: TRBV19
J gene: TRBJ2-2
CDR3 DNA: TGTGCCAGTAGTCCGGACAGGGCTTACCGGGAGCTGTTTTTT
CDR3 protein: CASSPDRAYRELFF

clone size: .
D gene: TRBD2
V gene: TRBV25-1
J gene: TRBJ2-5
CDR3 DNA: TGTGCCAGCAGTCAGCGTGGGGGGGTCGAGACCCAGTACTTC
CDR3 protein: CASSQRGGVETQYF

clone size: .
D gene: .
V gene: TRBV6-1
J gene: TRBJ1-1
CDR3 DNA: TGTGCCAGCAGTGAATTCAGGGCTGGAGAAAGGTGGGACACTGAAGCTTTCTTT
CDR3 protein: CASSEFRAGERWDTEAFF

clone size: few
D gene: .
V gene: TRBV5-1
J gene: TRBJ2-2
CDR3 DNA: TGCGCCAGCAGATTGGGACAGAACACCGGGGAGCTGTTTTTT
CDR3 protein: CASRLGQNTGELFF

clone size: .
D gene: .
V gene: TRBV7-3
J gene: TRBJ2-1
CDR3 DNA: TGTGCCAGCAGCCTCACAGGAGGGCCCAGACTTAATGAGCAGTTCTTC
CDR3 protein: CASSLTGGPRLNEQFF

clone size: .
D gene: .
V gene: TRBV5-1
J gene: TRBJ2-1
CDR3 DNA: TGCGCCAGCAGCTCGGCGGGACAACGAACCGGGACTATCCCCGGCGGTGAGCAGTTCTTC
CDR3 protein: CASSSAGQRTGTIPGGEQFF

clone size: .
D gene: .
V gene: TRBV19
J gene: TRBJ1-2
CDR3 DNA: TGTGCCAGTACCTTGGATGGCAGGGCCCGGGATGGCTACACCTTC
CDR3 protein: CASTLDGRARDGYTF

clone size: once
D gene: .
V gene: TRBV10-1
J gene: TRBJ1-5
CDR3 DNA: TGCGCCAGCAGTGAGAACTACCAGCCCCAGCATTTT
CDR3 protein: CASSENYQPQHF

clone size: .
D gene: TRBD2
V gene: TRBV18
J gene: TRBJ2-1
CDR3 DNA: TGTGCCAGCTCACCACCCCCTAGCGGGAGCTACAATGAGCAGTTCTTC
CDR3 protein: CASSPPPSGSYNEQFF

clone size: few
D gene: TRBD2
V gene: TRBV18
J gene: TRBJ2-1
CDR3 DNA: TGTGCCAGCTCACTACGGACTAGCGGGAGTAGTAACAATGAGCAGTTCTTC
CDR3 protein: CASSLRTSGSSNNEQFF

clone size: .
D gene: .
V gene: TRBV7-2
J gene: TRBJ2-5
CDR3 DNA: TGTGCCAGCAGCCCCGCCTTCTGGAGGGAGCAGTACTTC
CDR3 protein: CASSPAFWREQYF

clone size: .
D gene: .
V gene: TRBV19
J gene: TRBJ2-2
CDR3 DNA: TGTGCCAGTAGAGAGACTAGTCTGGTCGGGGAGCTGTTTTTT
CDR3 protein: CASRETSLVGELFF

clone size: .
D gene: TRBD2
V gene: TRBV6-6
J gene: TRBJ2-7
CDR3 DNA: TGTGCCAGCAGCCGTCTCGGGGGGGATGGCGAGCAGTACTTC
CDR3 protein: CASSRLGGDGEQYF

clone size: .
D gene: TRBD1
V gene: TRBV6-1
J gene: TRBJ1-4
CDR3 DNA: TGTGCCAGCAGGGGGGACAGTGCAACTAATGAAAAACTGTTTTTT
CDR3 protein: CASRGDSATNEKLFF

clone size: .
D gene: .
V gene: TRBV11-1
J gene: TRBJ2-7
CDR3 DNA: TGTGCCAGCAGCTTAGTAGGGGGAGTCTACGAGCAGTACTTC
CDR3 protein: CASSLVGGVYEQYF

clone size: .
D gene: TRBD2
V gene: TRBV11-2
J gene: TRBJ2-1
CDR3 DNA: TGTGCCAGCACCCTGTGGGGGGGGTCCTACAATGAGCAGTTCTTC
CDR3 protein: CASTLWGGSYNEQFF

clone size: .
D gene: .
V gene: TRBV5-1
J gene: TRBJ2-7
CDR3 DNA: TGCGCCAGCAGCTTGGCCTTGGATGGGGGGGAGCAGTACTTC
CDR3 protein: CASSLALDGGEQYF

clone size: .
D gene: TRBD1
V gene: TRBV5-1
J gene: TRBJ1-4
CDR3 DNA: TGCGCCAGCAGCTCGCGGACAGGGGACGTTGAAAAACTGTTTTTT
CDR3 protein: CASSSRTGDVEKLFF

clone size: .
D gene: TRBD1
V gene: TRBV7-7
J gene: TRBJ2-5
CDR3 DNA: TGTGCTAGCAGCTTAGGGACAGGGGTGAGGGAGGCCCAGTACTTC
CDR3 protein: CASSLGTGVREAQYF